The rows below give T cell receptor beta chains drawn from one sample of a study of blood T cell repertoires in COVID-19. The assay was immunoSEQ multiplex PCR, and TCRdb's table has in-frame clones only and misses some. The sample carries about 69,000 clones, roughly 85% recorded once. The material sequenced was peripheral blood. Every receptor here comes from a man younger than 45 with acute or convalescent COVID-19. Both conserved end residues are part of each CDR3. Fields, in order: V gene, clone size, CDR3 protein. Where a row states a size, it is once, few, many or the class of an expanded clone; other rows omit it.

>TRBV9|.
CASSVEGVGGYTF
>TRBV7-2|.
CASSPYQTGELFF
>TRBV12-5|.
CASGLAQREGRQETQYF
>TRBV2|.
CASNSGSGGGETQYF
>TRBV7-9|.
CASSPTWDSGNTIYF
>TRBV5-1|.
CASSLDGQGNQPQHF
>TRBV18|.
CASSPLTGGSAFSYTF
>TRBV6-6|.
CASSPPPGRTSGRETQYF
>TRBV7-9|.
CASRTAQETQYF
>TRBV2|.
CASAGTGEDTQYF
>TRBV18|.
CASSPLIPSGIQETQYF
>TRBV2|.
CASTQGEGTEAFF
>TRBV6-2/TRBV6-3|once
CASSDRRGSNSPLHF
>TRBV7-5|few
CARSRRGETNTGELFF
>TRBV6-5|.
CASRDRDATNEKLFF
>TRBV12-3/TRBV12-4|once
CASRPGTGDGYTF
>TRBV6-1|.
CASSEQYTEKLFF
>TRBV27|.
CASSTLFRRTVDEQYF
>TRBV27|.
CASSLWAGVNEKLFF
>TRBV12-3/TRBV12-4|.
CASSLSEGGKAFF
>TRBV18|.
CASSPGSGVREKLFF